The rows below give T cell receptor beta chains drawn from one sample of a study of vaccination and CD4 T cells after COVID-19. TCRdb called the PCR reads again in MiXCR, with one record for every CDR3 protein. The profile shows 15,000 to 20,000 distinct CDR3 sequences, 50% of them singletons. Their antigens remain unidentified. Sequencing was done on a sample of CD4+ T cells from blood, cultured in vitro. Every receptor here comes from a human donor who had recovered from COVID-19. CDR3s include the opening cysteine and the closing phenylalanine or tryptophan. A D gene is named only where the DNA matches it firmly. Expanded clones get a size class; other rows say once, few or many, or leave the size out.

V gene	clone size	D gene	CDR3 length	J gene	CDR3 protein	CDR3 DNA
TRBV7-2	NA	NA	11	TRBJ1-1	CASSSTGQAFF	TGTGCCAGCAGCTCGACAGGACAAGCTTTCTTT
TRBV7-2	once	NA	17	TRBJ2-1	CASSLGGAGARINEQFF	TGTGCCAGCAGCTTAGGCGGGGCGGGGGCGAGGATAAATGAGCAGTTCTTC
TRBV11-2	few	TRBD1	14	TRBJ1-2	CASSSGTGNYGYTF	TGTGCCAGCAGCTCCGGGACAGGGAACTATGGCTACACCTTC
TRBV2	NA	TRBD1	15	TRBJ1-1	CASSDRGRGSTEAFF	TGTGCCAGCAGTGATCGTGGCAGGGGGAGCACTGAAGCTTTCTTT
TRBV20-1	NA	TRBD2	16	TRBJ2-1	CSAPQRAGGSYNEQFF	TGCAGTGCTCCACAGCGAGCGGGAGGGTCCTACAATGAGCAGTTCTTC
TRBV6-5	once	NA	14	TRBJ2-7	CASSYSRTSYEQYF	TGTGCCAGCAGTTACTCTCGGACATCCTACGAGCAGTACTTC
TRBV12-3/TRBV12-4	NA	NA	15	TRBJ2-7	CASSLTLQNSYEQYF	TGTGCCAGCAGTTTAACGTTGCAGAACTCCTACGAGCAGTACTTC
TRBV11-2	few	NA	14	TRBJ2-3	CASSSTSRSDTQYF	TGTGCCAGCAGCTCCACTTCGCGCTCAGATACGCAGTATTTT
TRBV5-1	NA	TRBD1	13	TRBJ1-2	CASSSTGGYGYTF	TGCGCCAGCAGCTCGACAGGGGGTTATGGCTACACCTTC
TRBV5-1	NA	TRBD1	16	TRBJ1-1	CASSLDGTGLNTEAFF	TGCGCCAGCAGCTTGGATGGGACAGGTTTGAACACTGAAGCTTTCTTT
TRBV24-1	NA	TRBD2	16	TRBJ2-1	CATSEASSGRNNEQFF	TGTGCCACCAGTGAAGCTTCTAGCGGGAGGAACAATGAGCAGTTCTTC
TRBV2	NA	NA	12	TRBJ1-1	CASSPGGAEAFF	TGTGCCAGCAGTCCGGGGGGGGCTGAAGCTTTCTTT
TRBV20-1	few	NA	11	TRBJ2-3	CSAPSTDTQYF	TGCAGTGCGCCCAGCACAGATACGCAGTATTTT
TRBV18	NA	NA	14	TRBJ1-3	CASSPGVSGNTIYF	TGTGCCAGCTCACCCGGGGTTTCTGGAAACACCATATATTTT
TRBV7-2	NA	TRBD2	15	TRBJ2-7	CASSLMRGVSYEQYF	TGTGCCAGCAGCTTGATGCGGGGGGTTTCCTACGAGCAGTACTTC
TRBV20-1	NA	TRBD2	14	TRBJ2-7	CSARPGTSAYEQYF	TGCAGTGCCCGACCGGGGACTAGCGCCTACGAGCAGTACTTC
TRBV20-1	once	NA	15	TRBJ1-6	CSARDLPGYNSPLHF	TGCAGTGCTAGAGATCTCCCGGGGTATAATTCACCCCTCCACTTT